A single sample is the source of the 17 T cell receptor beta chains below, sequenced in a study of T cell repertoires in cytomegalovirus infection. TCRdb processed the reads anew with MiXCR; each CDR3 protein has one entry. In the table there are about a million distinct CDR3 sequences, around 32% of which are singletons. For these receptors, no antigen is known. The sample here was cultured CD8+ T cells from PBMCs, taken from culture after CMV antigen stimulation. Source of these receptors: a human donor in good health (CMV status not recorded). Some clones in this sample may be carry-over from other donors' samples.

The gene calls are TRBV6-2 or TRBV6-3 and TRBJ2-3, with 13 nucleotides matching TRBD2. CDR1 is MNHEY, CDR2 SVGEGT, per germline. V was clipped by 5 bases and J by 0 bases; unmatched bases: 8. The CDR3 sequence is 18 residues long. The CDR3 DNA is TGTGCCAGCAGTGCCGGACTAGCGGGGGTTCTTAGCACAGATACGCAGTATTTT. Amino acids: CASSAGLAGVLSTDTQYF.

The rearrangement joins TRBV19 to TRBJ2-7; D call uncertain. The CDR3 consists of 12 residues. Germline CDR1 and CDR2: LNHDA and SQIVND (reference sequence). Trimming cost V 1 base and J 2 bases, with 3 bases left between them. The CDR3 DNA reads as TGTGCCAGTAGTATAGTGCCCTACGAGCAGTACTTC. Translating gives CASSIVPYEQYF.

The genes are TRBV29-1 and TRBJ2-3; D call uncertain. In germline, CDR1 is SQVTM, CDR2 ANQGSEA. The CDR3 sequence is 16 residues long. The ends were cut back, 0 bases at V and 0 bases at J, with 13 bases in the middle. CDR3 amino acids: CSVEENGDPSTDTQYF. DNA for the CDR3: TGCAGCGTTGAAGAAAACGGAGATCCAAGCACAGATACGCAGTATTTT.

J is TRBJ2-2 and V is TRBV14, with D maybe TRBD1 (5 bases). CDR1 is SGHDN, CDR2 FVKESK, per germline. CDR3 size: 13 residues. V was pared by 5 bases and J by 4 bases, with 8 bases between. Here the CDR3 reads CASSAQVTGELFF. The CDR3 nucleotides read TGTGCCAGCAGCGCACAGGTCACCGGGGAGCTGTTTTTT.

This clonotype was seen a handful of times. The chain combines TRBV5-4 with TRBJ1-5, with TRBD1 as a possible D gene (5 bases). The CDR3 is 16 amino acids. V dropped 0 bases and J dropped 3 bases, with 13 bases sitting between them. Germline V gene sequence: CDR1 SGHNT, CDR2 YYREEE (reference sequence). The CDR3 sequence: CASSLGAPGYNQPQHF. CDR3 DNA: TGTGCCAGCAGCTTGGGTGCTCCAGGGTACAATCAGCCCCAGCATTTT.

The chain combines TRBV7-9 with TRBJ2-3; 10 positions agree with TRBD2. The J segment lost 4 bases and the V segment lost 6 bases, leaving 4 bases of the junction unmatched. The CDR3 covers 14 residues. Germline V CDR1 and CDR2: SEHNR, FQNEAQ (reference sequence). CDR3 in amino acids: CASRIAGGADTQYF. The CDR3 DNA reads TGTGCCAGCAGGATAGCGGGGGGAGCAGATACGCAGTATTTT.

This clonotype was observed a handful of times. This chain's CDR3 is CASTHRGLEEEKLFF. In nucleotides, the CDR3 is TGTGCCAGTACCCACCGGGGCTTGGAGGAAGAAAAACTGTTTTTT. The gene calls are TRBV19 and TRBJ1-4; weak D call: TRBD1 (5 bases). The germline V gene has CDR1 LNHDA and CDR2 SQIVND (reference sequence). The CDR3 loop spans 15 amino acids. V lost 7 bases and J 8 bases, leaving 20 bases between the germline ends.

This clonotype was observed at least ten times. V gene TRBV6-1 combines with J gene TRBJ2-7; no clear D. The CDR3 is made up of 15 amino acids. Trimming took off 6 bases at V and 4 bases at J, with 19 bases between the two ends. Germline V CDR1 and CDR2: MNHNS, SASEGT. The CDR3 loop is CASSEVGVEHYEQYV. DNA for the CDR3: TGTGCCAGCAGCGAGGTAGGAGTAGAGCATTACGAGCAGTACGTC.

The chain recombines TRBV5-1 with TRBJ1-1; perhaps TRBD1 as D (5 bases). The CDR3 loop spans 15 amino acids. The germline V gene encodes CDR1 SGHRS and CDR2 YFSETQ. Trimming took 1 base from V and 3 from J, leaving 13 bases between them. CDR3 region: CASSLRPGLDTEAFF. The CDR3 DNA reads TGCGCCAGCAGCTTGAGGCCAGGGTTGGACACTGAAGCTTTCTTT.

The chain has TRBV15 and TRBJ1-5; tentative D call: TRBD1 (5 bases). V was cut by 0 bases and J by 0 bases, with 6 bases left in between. Germline assignment: CDR1 LNHNV and CDR2 YYDKDF (reference sequence). This CDR3 region has 15 residues. CDR3 sequence reads: CATSRDGASNQPQHF. The CDR3 DNA reads as TGTGCCACCAGCAGAGATGGGGCTAGCAATCAGCCCCAGCATTTT.

The chain recombines TRBV27 with TRBJ2-1, with 8 bases aligning to TRBD2. Germline assignment: CDR1 MNHEY and CDR2 SMNVEV (reference sequence). CDR3 length equals 16 residues. The trim removed 6 bases at V and 3 bases at J, leaving 10 bases unmatched. The CDR3 DNA reads TGTGCCAGCAGCCCCTTGTCCGGGACTAGCTACAATGAGCAGTTCTTC. This codes for CASSPLSGTSYNEQFF.

This clonotype was seen only a few times. This chain connects TRBV19 to TRBJ2-1; 9 bases agree with TRBD2. With 5 bases clipped from V and 3 bases from J, the junction kept 14 bases outside the gene matches. CDR1 and CDR2 from the germline V gene are LNHDA and SQIVND (reference sequence). The CDR3 covers 18 residues. CDR3: CASSSAAGGFLLYNEQFF. CDR3 nucleotide sequence: TGTGCCAGTAGTTCGGCGGCGGGAGGGTTCCTGCTCTACAATGAGCAGTTCTTC.

This clonotype was picked up a small number of times. This rearrangement joins TRBV7-6 to TRBJ2-5; TRBD2 aligns across 9 bases. This CDR3 comprises 20 residues. Looked up from germline, CDR1 is SGHVS and CDR2 is FNYEAQ. The V gene end was trimmed by 1 base and the J gene end by 3 bases; junction bases not matched to a gene: 18. CDR3 region: CASSLVPLSSGVGGEETQYF. The CDR3 nucleotides are TGTGCCAGCAGCTTAGTCCCTCTGTCTAGCGGGGTTGGAGGGGAAGAGACCCAGTACTTC.

This clonotype was picked up one time. This sequence joins TRBV12-3 or TRBV12-4 and TRBJ2-3; D might be TRBD2 (5 bases). The CDR3 loop spans 13 amino acids. V was cut by 6 bases and J by 6 bases, with 13 bases left in between. DNA of the CDR3: TGTGCCAGCAGACTAGTAGGCGAGGATACGCAGTATTTT. Amino acids: CASRLVGEDTQYF.

The chain links TRBV12-3 or TRBV12-4 to TRBJ2-3; D is undetermined. Trimming cost V 6 bases and J 9 bases, with 13 bases left between them. There are 12 residues in the CDR3. CDR3 DNA sequence: TGTGCCAGCAGGCCCCGCAATGGAACGCAGTATTTT. This codes for CASRPRNGTQYF.

This clonotype has ten or more counts. The V gene is TRBV7-8, the J gene TRBJ1-1; D is uncertain. CDR3 length: 14 residues. Trimming took 5 bases from V and 6 from J, leaving 16 bases between them. Germline loops: CDR1 SGHVS, CDR2 FQNEAQ. CDR3 region: CASSPLESAPEAFF. CDR3 sequence (DNA): TGTGCCAGCAGCCCGCTCGAGAGTGCACCTGAAGCTTTCTTT. Looking up the rest from reference TRBV7-8 and TRBJ1-1 gives the full variable domain: GAGVSQSPRYKVAKRGQDVALRCDPISGHVSLFWYQQALGQGPEFLTYFQNEAQLDKSGLPSDRFFAERPEGSVSTLKIQRTQQEDSAVYLCASSPLESAPEAFFGQGTRLTVV.

This chain joins TRBV19 and TRBJ2-1; D is ambiguous. Trimming cost V 7 bases and J 10 bases, with 14 bases left between them. The CDR3 has 12 amino acids. Germline V lookup: CDR1 LNHDA, CDR2 SQIVND (reference sequence). CDR3 loop: CASIDPGFEQFF. CDR3 bases: TGTGCCAGTATTGATCCCGGTTTCGAGCAGTTCTTC.